A single sample is the source of the 27 T cell receptor beta chains below, sequenced in a study of cytomegalovirus exposure and HLA in healthy donors. The PCR used 60 Vbeta and 13 Jbeta primers. Repertoires were generated with immunoSEQ multiplex PCR, while TCRdb's copy carries only in-frame clones and drops some. This table holds some 180,000 clones, 78% found once. Material for sequencing was PBMCs. These receptor sequences come from a female donor in good health and CMV-seronegative.

The V gene is TRBV5-4, the J gene TRBJ2-3, with TRBD1 matching 9 bases. CDR3 length: 16 amino acids. Germline CDR1 reads SGHNT; CDR2 reads YYREEE (reference sequence). The trim removed 5 bases at V and 3 bases at J, leaving 10 bases unmatched. The CDR3 DNA reads as TGTGCCAGCAGTCCTACAGGGGGCGCCGGGACAGATACGCAGTATTTT. Translating it yields CASSPTGGAGTDTQYF.

The gene calls are TRBV30 and TRBJ1-1; the match to TRBD1 covers 7 bases. With V trimmed by 5 bases and J by 4 bases, 10 bases remained unmatched. CDR3 length: 14 amino acids. Germline-derived CDR1 and CDR2 are GTSNPN and SVGIG (reference sequence). The CDR3 region is CAWELTGRSTEAFF. The CDR3 nucleotides are TGTGCCTGGGAGTTGACAGGGCGAAGCACTGAAGCTTTCTTT.

This clone was seen a single time. The CDR3 region has the DNA TGTGCCAGCTCACCACGGTACAGGGCGGAGGAGACCCAGTACTTC. Translated, it gives CASSPRYRAEETQYF. This chain joins TRBV18 and TRBJ2-5, with D perhaps TRBD1 (6 bases). Trimming pared 1 base from V and 5 bases from J, leaving 14 bases between. The germline V gene encodes CDR1 KGHSH and CDR2 LQKENI. The CDR3 length is 15 residues.

Only one count was recorded for this clone. This CDR3 reads CASSGPTGVNTEAFF. In DNA form, the CDR3 reads TGTGCCAGCAGTGGACCGACAGGAGTGAACACTGAAGCTTTCTTT. The J gene is TRBJ1-1, the V gene TRBV6-1; weak D call: TRBD1 (6 bases). V lost 4 bases to trimming and J lost 0 bases, with 12 bases between them. Germline V CDR1 and CDR2: MNHNS, SASEGT. The CDR3 loop spans 15 amino acids.

The chain has TRBV28 and TRBJ2-7; TRBD2 matches at 13 bases. The CDR3 has 16 amino acids. The J segment lost 6 bases and the V segment lost 5 bases, leaving 10 bases of the junction unmatched. Germline V gene sequence: CDR1 MDHEN, CDR2 SYDVKM. The CDR3 protein is CASSPLGTSGKVEQYF. CDR3 in DNA: TGTGCCAGCAGTCCTCTCGGGACTAGCGGGAAGGTCGAGCAGTACTTC.

The chain uses TRBV6-1 and TRBJ2-3; a weak D match, TRBD1 (6 bases). CDR1 and CDR2 from the germline V gene are MNHNS and SASEGT. Between the trimmed V and J ends, which lost 4 bases and 2 bases, there was a span of 10 bases. This CDR3 is built from 14 residues. The CDR3 nucleotides are TGTGCCAGCAGTGCGGACAGTTACACAGATACGCAGTATTTT. Translating gives CASSADSYTDTQYF.

The chain carries TRBV6-5 and TRBJ2-1, with D perhaps matching TRBD2 (6 bases). Trimming stripped 5 bases from V and 4 bases from J, with 12 bases between. CDR1 is MNHEY, CDR2 SVGAGI, per germline. The CDR3 length is 14 residues. CDR3: CASSNRDSYNEQFF. The CDR3 DNA follows: TGTGCCAGCAGTAACCGGGACTCTTACAATGAGCAGTTCTTC.

The chain uses TRBV11-3 and TRBJ1-1; 8 nucleotides line up with TRBD1. Trimming cost V 6 bases and J 0 bases; bases outside gene matches: 12. The V gene's germline CDR1 is SGHNT and CDR2 YENEEA. CDR3 length equals 17 residues. The DNA of the CDR3 is TGTGCCAGCAGGGGAGACAGGGGCCTTGCCTTGAACACTGAAGCTTTCTTT. Its translation is CASRGDRGLALNTEAFF.

This clone has just a few counts. The chain couples TRBV5-1 to TRBJ2-3; the D gene is possibly TRBD2 (6 bases). The CDR3 consists of 14 residues. Trimming removed 2 bases at V and 4 bases at J, with 11 bases between. Germline CDR1 SGHRS, CDR2 YFSETQ. CDR3 in DNA: TGCGCCAGCAGCTTTCTAGCGCGGGCAGATACGCAGTATTTT. It specifies CASSFLARADTQYF.

The V and J genes are TRBV12-5 and TRBJ2-3, with 15 positions matching TRBD2. Germline CDR1 is LGHNT and CDR2 is FRNRAP. The V segment lost 1 base and the J segment 5 bases; nucleotides outside the gene matches: 4. CDR3 length: 17 amino acids. CDR3 in amino acids: CASGLGTSGGAGDTQYF. CDR3 coding DNA: TGTGCTAGTGGTTTGGGGACTAGCGGGGGGGCCGGAGATACGCAGTATTTT.

The table lists this clone with a few counts. The chain joins TRBV11-2 to TRBJ2-5; 10 bases map to TRBD2. The CDR3 runs to 17 residues. V shed 3 bases and J 4 bases; nucleotides not matched to a gene: 11. Germline V gene data show CDR1 as SGHAT and CDR2 as FQNNGV. Here the CDR3 reads CASSFYASGGSPETQYF. CDR3 sequence (DNA): TGTGCCAGCAGCTTTTATGCTAGCGGGGGATCTCCAGAGACCCAGTACTTC.

This clone came up once. The DNA for the CDR3 is TGTGCCAGCAGCCACAGGGGGCAGGGCTATGGCTACACCTTC. Amino acid sequence: CASSHRGQGYGYTF. The chain couples TRBV6-1 to TRBJ1-2; 9 bases map to TRBD1. There are 14 residues in the CDR3. Per the germline V gene, CDR1 is MNHNS and CDR2 is SASEGT. After removal of 6 bases from V and 4 bases from J, the junction contained 6 bases not matched to a gene.

The J gene is TRBJ1-2, the V gene TRBV7-8; D perhaps matches TRBD1 (5 bases). The CDR3 contains 17 residues. V gave up 4 bases and J gave up 1 base, with 19 bases separating them. Germline V CDR1 and CDR2: SGHVS, FQNEAQ. CDR3 coding DNA: TGTGCCAGCAGCTCCACCCCCCCGGACACAATTAACTATGGCTACACCTTC. As protein: CASSSTPPDTINYGYTF.

The sample holds one count of this clone. J is TRBJ2-1 and V is TRBV5-4, with 12 positions matching TRBD2. From germline, CDR1 is SGHNT and CDR2 YYREEE (reference sequence). Unmatched junction bases numbered 3, after V lost 4 bases and J lost 1 base. CDR3 length equals 16 residues. CDR3 protein: CASSPTSGGSYNEQFF. CDR3 in DNA: TGTGCCAGCAGCCCGACTAGCGGGGGTTCCTACAATGAGCAGTTCTTC.

This CDR3 reads CASSSPGFVNIQYF. The CDR3 coding sequence is TGTGCCAGCAGCTCCCCCGGGTTTGTTAACATTCAGTACTTC. The chain is built from TRBV7-9 and TRBJ2-4, with D hard to call. CDR1 and CDR2 from the germline V gene are SEHNR and FQNEAQ (reference sequence). The CDR3 is made up of 14 amino acids. Trimming stripped 4 bases from V and 7 bases from J, with 14 bases between.

The V gene is TRBV2, the J gene TRBJ1-5; TRBD1 agrees at 7 bases. Germline values: CDR1 SNHLY, CDR2 FYNNEI. This CDR3 has 14 amino acids. With 6 bases clipped from V and 5 bases from J, the junction kept 7 bases outside the gene matches. CDR3 nucleotides: TGTGCCAGCAGGACAGGGTATGCGGATCAGCCCCAGCATTTT. It specifies CASRTGYADQPQHF.

The chain uses TRBV14 and TRBJ2-7, with 7 bases lining up with TRBD1. V gave up 1 base and J gave up 0 bases; unmatched junction bases: 12. Germline V gives CDR1 SGHDN, CDR2 FVKESK. The CDR3 runs to 18 residues. The CDR3 loop reads CASSQASGTAHSSYEQYF. The DNA for the CDR3 is TGTGCCAGCAGCCAAGCCTCCGGGACAGCCCACAGCTCCTACGAGCAGTACTTC.

The genes are TRBV29-1 and TRBJ1-1; D is undetermined. V lost 7 bases and J 5 bases, leaving 17 bases between the germline ends. This CDR3 has 13 residues. Germline V lookup: CDR1 SQVTM, CDR2 ANQGSEA. The CDR3 DNA reads TGCAGCGCACCCGGACCTGAGGGTACTGAAGCTTTCTTT. This sequence encodes CSAPGPEGTEAFF.

The chain has TRBV9 and TRBJ2-5; 7 nucleotides agree with TRBD2. The CDR3 is made up of 14 amino acids. Looked up from germline, CDR1 is SGDLS and CDR2 is YYNGEE. V lost 3 bases and J lost 5; bases outside the gene matches: 7. The CDR3 loop is CASSDPGTMETQYF. Written as DNA, the CDR3 is TGTGCCAGCAGCGATCCCGGGACTATGGAGACCCAGTACTTC.

J is TRBJ2-1 and V is TRBV10-3, with TRBD2 identical over 11 bases. Trimming took 6 bases from V and 3 from J; bases not matched to a gene: 7. CDR1 is ENHRY, CDR2 SYGVKD, per germline. There are 16 residues in the CDR3. The CDR3 DNA reads as TGTGCCATCAGCCCACGTAGCGGGAGGGACTACAATGAGCAGTTCTTC. It is translated as CAISPRSGRDYNEQFF.

This clone was seen once. The chain carries TRBV2 and TRBJ1-5, with D possibly TRBD1 on 5 matching bases. Germline CDR1 is SNHLY and CDR2 is FYNNEI. The CDR3 has 14 amino acids. V was clipped by 3 bases and J by 4 bases, with 10 bases between them. CDR3 nucleotide sequence: TGTGCCAGCAGTGACAGACAGCCTAATCAGCCCCAGCATTTT. It codes for CASSDRQPNQPQHF.

This chain connects TRBV11-2 to TRBJ2-7; tentatively, D is TRBD1 (6 bases). The CDR3 has 16 residues. In germline, CDR1 is SGHAT, CDR2 FQNNGV. Trimming removed 0 bases from V and 7 bases from J, with 19 bases in between. CDR3 in DNA: TGTGCCAGCAGCTTAGAGGGATCGACAGGTCAAGGGGAGCAGTACTTC. It codes for CASSLEGSTGQGEQYF.

In this sample, this clone turned up once. The V and J genes are TRBV6-5 and TRBJ2-7; a weak D match, TRBD1 (6 bases). The CDR3 sequence is 14 residues long. CDR1 and CDR2 (germline): MNHEY, SVGAGI. Trimming took off 5 bases at V and 6 bases at J, with 17 bases between the two ends. The CDR3: CASSPLGQGREQYF. The DNA of the CDR3 is TGTGCCAGCAGTCCCCTCGGGCAGGGGCGCGAGCAGTACTTC.

The chain joins TRBV27 to TRBJ2-5, with TRBD2 as a possible D gene (5 bases). The J call could be wrong; TRBJ2-7 is a better fit for the DNA end. The CDR3 loop spans 15 amino acids. The V gene's germline CDR1 is MNHEY and CDR2 SMNVEV (reference sequence). This CDR3 reads CASSTYRTSGSEQYF. CDR3 coding DNA: TGTGCCAGCAGTACCTACAGAACCTCGGGGTCCGAGCAGTACTTC.

V is TRBV7-9 and J is TRBJ2-3; maybe TRBD2 (5 bases). The CDR3 totals 15 residues. V gave up 5 bases and J gave up 1 base, with 13 bases separating them. Germline V gives CDR1 SEHNR, CDR2 FQNEAQ (reference sequence). The CDR3 loop reads CASSRTYRGTDTQYF. CDR3 in DNA: TGTGCCAGCAGCCGGACTTATAGGGGCACAGATACGCAGTATTTT.

As for this clone: Here the CDR3 omits its conserved ending phenylalanine or tryptophan, so a read error is the likely source. It is unclear where the CDR3 begins or ends on the DNA, so no DNA is shown, and the CDR3 is as TCRdb lists it. The CDR3 spells CASTLPGFL. The rearrangement links TRBV23-1 to TRBJ1-2. TRBV23-1 is flagged as an ORF with uncertain function. The CDR3 length is 9 residues, termini included.

There are a few counts of this clone. The rearrangement uses TRBV7-3 and TRBJ1-6; 7 positions match TRBD1. Germline V CDR1 and CDR2: SGHTA, FQGTGA. The CDR3 runs 14 residues. V lost 0 bases to trimming and J lost 7 bases; unmatched junction nucleotides: 0. CDR3 sequence: CASSLTGQNSPLHF. In DNA form, the CDR3 reads TGTGCCAGCAGCTTAACGGGACAGAATTCACCCCTCCACTTT.